One sample yielded the 18 T cell receptor beta chains listed below, sequenced in a study of T-cell memory formation after mild COVID-19. One entry per CDR3 protein, called by TCRdb with MiXCR from the 5' RACE reads. The sample consists of roughly 320,000 distinct CDR3 sequences, 25% to 30% of them appearing once. Specimen: PBMCs or a T cell subset sorted from them (not recorded which). Receptors originate from an adult woman who had mild COVID-19 (a few samples of this study predate the infection). Cell type and time point are not known.

This clonotype was found a few times. The gene calls are TRBV20-1 and TRBJ2-7; D is unresolved. Trimming cost V 6 bases and J 3 bases, with 6 bases left between them. The CDR3 is 10 residues long. Germline V CDR1 and CDR2: DFQATT, SNEGSKA (reference sequence). CDR3 residues: CSATDYEQYF. DNA of the CDR3: TGCAGTGCCACAGACTACGAGCAGTACTTC.

Comment on this clonotype: Given a much more abundant clone one base away, this may be a read error. CDR3 loop: CASSQGQPGVNQQFF. DNA for the CDR3: TGTGCCAGCAGCCAGGGACAGCCGGGGGTAAATCAGCAGTTCTTC. This chain joins TRBV3-1 and TRBJ2-1; TRBD1 might be the D (7 bases). This CDR3 is built from 15 residues. In germline, CDR1 is LGHDT, CDR2 YNNKEL (reference sequence). Trimming stripped 3 bases from V and 11 bases from J, with 20 bases between.

The CDR3 reads CASSKSDWASEQYF. Here the CDR3 DNA reads TGTGCCAGCTCGAAATCCGACTGGGCGAGCGAGCAGTACTTC. This chain connects TRBV19 to TRBJ2-7, with no clear D. Germline assignment: CDR1 LNHDA and CDR2 SQIVND (reference sequence). The CDR3 spans 14 residues. Between the trimmed V and J ends, which lost 9 bases and 6 bases, there was a span of 21 bases.

A few counts support this clonotype. The chain carries TRBV5-1 and TRBJ1-2; 10 nucleotides agree with TRBD1. CDR3 length: 15 residues. Looked up from germline, CDR1 is SGHRS and CDR2 is YFSETQ. The trim removed 0 bases at V and 3 bases at J, leaving 2 bases unmatched. The CDR3 sequence is CASSLGDRGYYGYTF. CDR3 DNA: TGCGCCAGCAGCTTGGGGGACAGGGGATACTATGGCTACACCTTC.

The J gene is TRBJ2-3, the V gene TRBV12-3 or TRBV12-4; maybe TRBD1 (6 bases). CDR3 length: 16 residues. V lost 3 bases, J lost 4 bases, and 17 bases lay in between. CDR3 DNA sequence: TGTGCCAGCAGTTTTCGGCAGGGGCCCCGATCAGATACGCAGTATTTT. It specifies CASSFRQGPRSDTQYF.

The chain recombines TRBV12-3 or TRBV12-4 with TRBJ1-3; no firm D call. Trimming left V 7 bases short and J 5 bases short, with 15 bases between. This CDR3 has 14 residues. The CDR3 protein is CASKRTGPRNTIYF. CDR3 nucleotide sequence: TGTGCCAGCAAACGGACGGGCCCCAGAAACACCATATATTTT.

The CDR3: CASSVGGGSEPQHF. CDR3 coding DNA: TGTGCCAGCAGCGTAGGGGGCGGATCCGAGCCCCAGCATTTT. The chain uses TRBV9 and TRBJ1-5; D perhaps matches TRBD1 (5 bases). There are 14 residues in the CDR3. The germline CDR1 and CDR2 sequences are SGDLS and YYNGEE. V lost 0 bases, J lost 8 bases, and 12 bases lay in between.

This clonotype was detected only a few times. The chain employs TRBV20-1 and TRBJ1-6, with 7 bases aligning to TRBD1. Germline V gene sequence: CDR1 DFQATT, CDR2 SNEGSKA (reference sequence). J gave up 8 bases and V 6 bases, and 10 bases lay outside the gene matches. This CDR3 is 14 amino acids long. The DNA for the CDR3 is TGCAGTGCCCGGGGAATGACAGGGCATTCACCCCTCCACTTT. It yields the protein CSARGMTGHSPLHF.

This clonotype was observed a handful of times. The rearrangement joins TRBV7-9 to TRBJ2-6; 11 bases line up with TRBD2. The CDR3 extends over 19 amino acids. Trimming took 3 bases from V and 0 from J; bases not matched to a gene: 7. In germline, CDR1 is SEHNR, CDR2 FQNEAQ (reference sequence). As DNA, the CDR3 is TGTGCCAGCAGCTTCGCTAGCGGGGGGCCCAGCTCTGGGGCCAACGTCCTGACTTTC. It is translated as CASSFASGGPSSGANVLTF.

This clonotype was counted many times. The V and J genes are TRBV20-1 and TRBJ2-7, with 7 bases lining up with TRBD2. The CDR3 sequence is 14 residues long. From germline, CDR1 is DFQATT and CDR2 SNEGSKA (reference sequence). V was pared by 1 base and J by 7 bases, with 10 bases of the junction left unmatched. The CDR3 region is CSARVLADQMEQYF. In DNA form, the CDR3 reads TGCAGTGCTAGAGTTCTAGCGGACCAGATGGAGCAGTACTTC.

The chain recombines TRBV5-1 with TRBJ2-1; D ambiguous. Trimming cost V 0 bases and J 5 bases, with 12 bases left between them. The CDR3 runs to 15 residues. CDR1 and CDR2 (germline): SGHRS, YFSETQ. CDR3 protein: CASSLGAAVDNEQFF. CDR3 bases: TGCGCCAGCAGCTTGGGGGCAGCTGTGGACAATGAGCAGTTCTTC.

The rearrangement joins TRBV5-1 to TRBJ2-2; the match to TRBD1 covers 7 bases. Trimming took 2 bases from V and 2 from J; bases not matched to a gene: 3. Germline lookup yields CDR1 SGHRS and CDR2 YFSETQ. The CDR3 is 15 residues long. CDR3 nucleotide sequence: TGCGCCAGCAGCTTACGGGACAGAAACACCGGGGAGCTGTTTTTT. Its protein product is CASSLRDRNTGELFF.

The J gene is TRBJ2-1, the V gene TRBV5-1, with TRBD1 matching over 7 bases. The germline V gene encodes CDR1 SGHRS and CDR2 YFSETQ. CDR3 length: 15 amino acids. Unmatched junction bases numbered 5, after V lost 0 bases and J lost 5 bases. CDR3 sequence (DNA): TGCGCCAGCAGCTTGGTCTCAGGGGGACACAATGAGCAGTTCTTC. Amino acid sequence: CASSLVSGGHNEQFF.

This clonotype appeared a few times. The CDR3 nucleotides read TGTGCCAGCAGTTACTCGGGACTAGTTTCGAATGAGCAGTTCTTC. Protein sequence: CASSYSGLVSNEQFF. This chain links TRBV6-2 or TRBV6-3 with TRBJ2-1, with 8 nucleotides matching TRBD2. V shed 0 bases, J shed 7 bases, and the junction held 5 bases outside the gene matches. This CDR3 is built from 15 residues. Germline assignment: CDR1 MNHEY and CDR2 SVGEGT.

This clonotype was observed at least ten times. This sequence joins TRBV11-3 and TRBJ2-4; the D is unclear. CDR3 length: 15 amino acids. From germline, CDR1 is SGHNT and CDR2 YENEEA. The V end lost 4 bases, the J end lost 6 bases, and 16 bases lay between the germline ends. For the CDR3, the DNA is TGTGCCAGCAGCTCCCCTGCAGTGGGTTCAAACATTCAGTACTTC. Translating it yields CASSSPAVGSNIQYF.

V is TRBV4-3 and J is TRBJ2-7; TRBD1 matches at 7 bases. Germline assignment: CDR1 LGHNA and CDR2 YSLEER. CDR3 length: 15 residues. V lost 1 base, J lost 3 bases, and 6 bases stayed unmatched. CDR3 nucleotides: TGCGCCAGCAGCCAAGCGACAGGGCTGGTCTACGAGCAGTACTTC. This encodes CASSQATGLVYEQYF.

The gene calls are TRBV20-1 and TRBJ1-1, with D maybe TRBD1 (5 bases). CDR1 DFQATT and CDR2 SNEGSKA come from the germline V gene (reference sequence). The V end was cut by 3 bases, the J end by 0 bases, with 11 bases between. This CDR3 has 14 residues. The DNA for the CDR3 is TGCAGTGCTAGCTCTCGGGGGATGAACACTGAAGCTTTCTTT. This codes for CSASSRGMNTEAFF.

The gene calls are TRBV5-1 and TRBJ1-1, with D perhaps matching TRBD1 (5 bases). The germline V and J ends were trimmed by 0 bases and 4 bases, with 10 bases remaining between them. The CDR3 is 14 amino acids. Germline CDR1 and CDR2: SGHRS and YFSETQ. DNA for the CDR3: TGCGCCAGCAGCTTGGAGGGGAGAATCACTGAAGCTTTCTTT. It translates to CASSLEGRITEAFF.